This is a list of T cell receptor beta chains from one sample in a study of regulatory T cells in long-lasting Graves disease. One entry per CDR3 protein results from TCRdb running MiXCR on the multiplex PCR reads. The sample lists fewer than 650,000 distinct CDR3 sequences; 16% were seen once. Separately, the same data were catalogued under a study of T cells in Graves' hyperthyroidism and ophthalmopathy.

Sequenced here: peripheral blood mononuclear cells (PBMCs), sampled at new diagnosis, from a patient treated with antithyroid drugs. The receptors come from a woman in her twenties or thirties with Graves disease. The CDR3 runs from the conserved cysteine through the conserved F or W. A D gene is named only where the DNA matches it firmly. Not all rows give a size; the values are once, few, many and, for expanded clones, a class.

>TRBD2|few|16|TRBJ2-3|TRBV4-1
CASSRGLAGGRDTQYF
TGCGCCAGCAGCCGCGGACTAGCGGGAGGTCGAGATACGCAGTATTTT
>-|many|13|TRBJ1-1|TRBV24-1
CATSKGINTEAFF
TGTGCCACCAGCAAGGGCATAAACACTGAAGCTTTCTTT
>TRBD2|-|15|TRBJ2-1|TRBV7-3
CASSSLAGKYNEQFF
TGTGCCAGCAGCTCACTAGCGGGCAAATACAATGAGCAGTTCTTC
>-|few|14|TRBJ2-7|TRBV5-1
CASSLARRGDEQYF
TGCGCCAGCAGCTTGGCAAGGCGGGGAGACGAGCAGTACTTC
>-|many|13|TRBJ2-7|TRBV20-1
CSASGDTPYEQYF
TGCAGTGCTAGTGGTGACACGCCCTACGAGCAGTACTTC
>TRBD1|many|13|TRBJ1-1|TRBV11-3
CASSLVGDSEAFF
TGTGCCAGCAGCTTAGTCGGGGACAGTGAAGCTTTCTTT
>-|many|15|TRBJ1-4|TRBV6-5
CASSYSRGFGEKLFF
TGTGCCAGCAGTTACTCGAGGGGGTTTGGCGAAAAACTGTTTTTT
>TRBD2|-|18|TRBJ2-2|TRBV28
CASRSGTSGRAMTGELFF
TGTGCCAGCAGGTCGGGGACTAGCGGGAGGGCCATGACCGGGGAGCTGTTTTTT
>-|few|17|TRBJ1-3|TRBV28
CASSLSFSGGPGNTIYF
TGTGCCAGCAGTTTATCCTTCTCGGGGGGGCCAGGAAACACCATATATTTT
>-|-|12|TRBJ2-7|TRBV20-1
CSALRGTYEQYF
TGCAGTGCCCTCAGGGGCACTTACGAGCAGTACTTC
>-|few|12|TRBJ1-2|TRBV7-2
CASRGAAYGYTF
TGTGCCAGCCGAGGGGCAGCTTATGGCTACACCTTC
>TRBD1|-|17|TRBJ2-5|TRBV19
CASSQYGPGTGTETQYF
TGTGCCAGTAGTCAATACGGACCCGGGACAGGGACAGAGACCCAGTACTTC
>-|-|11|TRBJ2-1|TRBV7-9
CASTKKEEQFF
TGTGCCAGCACCAAAAAAGAGGAGCAGTTCTTC
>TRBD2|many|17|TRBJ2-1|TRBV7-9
CASSSSLGAGGYNEQFF
TGTGCCAGCAGCTCATCACTGGGAGCGGGAGGCTACAATGAGCAGTTCTTC
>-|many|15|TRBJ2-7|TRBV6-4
CASSVAGTTGYEQYF
TGTGCCAGCTCGGTCGCGGGAACGACAGGCTACGAGCAGTACTTC
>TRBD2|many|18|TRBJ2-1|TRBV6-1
CASSDYGLAGGRHNEQFF
TGTGCCAGCAGTGACTACGGACTAGCGGGGGGAAGACACAATGAGCAGTTCTTC
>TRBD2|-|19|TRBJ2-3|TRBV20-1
CSARVAGIFASGNTDTQYF
TGCAGTGCTAGAGTAGCCGGAATATTCGCTAGCGGGAACACAGATACGCAGTATTTT
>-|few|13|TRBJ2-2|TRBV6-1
CASSSIGDGELFF
TGTGCCAGCAGCTCAATTGGGGACGGGGAGCTGTTTTTT
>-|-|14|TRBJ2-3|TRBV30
CAWKAGRSTDTQYF
TGTGCCTGGAAGGCAGGGCGCAGCACAGATACGCAGTATTTT
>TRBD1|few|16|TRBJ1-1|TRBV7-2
CASSLKGQGAGHLYVF
TGTGCCAGCAGCTTAAAGGGGCAGGGGGCAGGGCATCTTTATGTCTTT
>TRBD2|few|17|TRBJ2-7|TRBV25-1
CASSTQAGGPGGSEQYF
TGTGCCAGCAGTACCCAAGCGGGAGGGCCTGGAGGTTCCGAGCAGTACTTC
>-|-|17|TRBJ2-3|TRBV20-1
CSATSNSPREGTDTQYF
TGCAGTGCTACCTCAAACTCCCCCAGGGAAGGGACAGATACGCAGTATTTT
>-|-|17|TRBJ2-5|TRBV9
CASSARLLLSGQETQYF
TGTGCCAGCAGCGCCCGCCTTTTGTTAAGCGGACAAGAGACCCAGTACTTC
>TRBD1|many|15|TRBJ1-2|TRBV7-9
CASSRGTGENYGYTF
TGTGCCAGCAGCCGTGGGACAGGCGAAAACTATGGCTACACCTTC
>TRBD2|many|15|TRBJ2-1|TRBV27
CASSSWTSGPNEQFF
TGTGCCAGCAGTAGTTGGACTAGCGGCCCCAATGAGCAGTTCTTC
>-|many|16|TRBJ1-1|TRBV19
CASSIAGASRGTEAFF
TGTGCCAGTAGTATAGCGGGGGCCTCTAGGGGCACTGAAGCTTTCTTT